This TCR beta chain was recovered during a study of shared clonotypes between healthy human individuals. Adult Caucasians living in Nashville, Tennessee made up all of the donors. PCR replicates from unsorted PBMC used approximately 300 ng DNA, and this amount was 32,000 or so T cell genomes. Per the original methods: Without quality scores, immunoSEQ junctional reads could not be filtered like full-length reads. Clones were read by immunoSEQ multiplex PCR, and TCRdb kept only the in-frame ones, dropping some. V and J calls and clone size are given by that table; D and trimming were obtained from the DNA. This repertoire shows about 560,000 clones, around three quarters found once; its top ten account for around 12%. Germline CDR1 reads SGHDT; CDR2 reads YYEEEE. The CDR3 length is 15 residues. J lost 2 bases, V lost 2 bases, and 3 bases had no gene match.

Material: PBMCs. The source of this sequence is a woman between 40 and 50 years old in good health. Some clones in this sample may be carry-over from other donors' samples. The rearrangement uses TRBV5-6 and TRBJ2-3; 9 bases align to TRBD1. The DNA for the CDR3 is TGTGCCAGCAGCTTCGGACAGGGGATCACAGATACGCAGTATTTT. Translating it yields CASSFGQGITDTQYF.